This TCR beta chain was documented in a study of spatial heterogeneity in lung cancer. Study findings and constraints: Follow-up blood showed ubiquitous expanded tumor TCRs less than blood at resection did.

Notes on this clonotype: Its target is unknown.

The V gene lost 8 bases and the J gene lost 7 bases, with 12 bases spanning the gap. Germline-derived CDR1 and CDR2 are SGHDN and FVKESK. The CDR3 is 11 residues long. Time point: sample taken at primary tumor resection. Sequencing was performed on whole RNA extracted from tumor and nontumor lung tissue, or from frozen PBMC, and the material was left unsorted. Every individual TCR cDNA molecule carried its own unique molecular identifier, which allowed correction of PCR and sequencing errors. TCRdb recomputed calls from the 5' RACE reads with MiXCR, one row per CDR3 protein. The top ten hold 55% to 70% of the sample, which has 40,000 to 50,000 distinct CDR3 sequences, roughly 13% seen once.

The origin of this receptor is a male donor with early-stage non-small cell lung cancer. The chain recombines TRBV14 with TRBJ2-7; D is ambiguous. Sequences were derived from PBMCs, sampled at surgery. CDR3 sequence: CASGSHKEQYF. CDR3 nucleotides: TGTGCCAGCGGCTCTCACAAAGAGCAGTACTTC.